This T cell receptor beta chain is drawn from a study of identical twins. Using its own MiXCR run on the 5' RACE reads, TCRdb lists one record per CDR3 protein. The data contain 200,000 or so distinct CDR3 sequences, 15% of them seen just once; the ten biggest clones take up 40%. CDR3 length: 15 residues. Study-wide points: Memory repertoires lacked the insertion deficit that abundant cord blood beta clonotypes showed. Excess sharing by twins proved weaker in beta out-of-frame sequences.

As for this clonotype: Its antigen remains unidentified.

The sample was also linked to a second study, of T cells expressing NK-cell markers. Per that paper: Several experiments confined sorting to alpha-beta TCR T cells with an anti-gamma-delta TCR antibody.

The sequenced sample consisted of CD8+ T cells sorted from blood. The V gene is TRBV21-1, the J gene TRBJ2-2; the table's D call TRBD1 went unverified against the DNA. TRBV21-1 is listed as a pseudogene. The clonotype originates from a woman under 30 in good health. CDR3 loop: CASSNEGAGTGELFF. The CDR3 DNA follows: TGTGCCAGCAGCAACGAGGGGGCAGGCACCGGGGAGCTGTTTTTT.